The T cell receptor (beta chain) described here comes from a study of immune cell composition in non-small cell lung cancer (dated by TCRdb to about 2017). For the study in its entirety: Histologic subtype was assigned using H&E plus p63, CK5, Napsin A and TTF-1 immunohistochemistry, mainly lung adenocarcinoma or squamous cell carcinoma. TCR-beta sequencing from Adaptive Biotechnologies was done on 34 paired sets of NSCLC tumour and non-adjacent lung specimens and on roughly 28 tumour-only specimens. Supplementary cohort #1, approximately 9 lung adenocarcinoma cases, had paired tumour/lung TCR-beta sequencing and TIL populations generated to assess tumour reactivity. Several tumour specimens with TCR-beta data were rare histological subtypes and were excluded from the subtype comparisons. The investigation overall reported the following: Only 9 to 10 cases were included in the reactivity cohort, and sequence sharing between tumour-reactive clones and the dominant in vivo tumour-associated clones was not shown. Tumour-associated clones >0.5% occurred in nearly half of NSCLC cases: around 32% of adenocarcinomas versus roughly 68% of squamous carcinomas. In fewer than 12 adenocarcinoma cases, maximal tumour-associated clone frequency correlated strongly with TIL tumour reactivity, whereas overall clonality did not. Lung squamous cell carcinoma tumours had significantly higher Top 10 clone scores and productive clonality than lung adenocarcinoma tumours. No significant correlation was found between tumour TCR-beta clonality and smoking pack-years.

The CDR3 covers 15 residues, taking in both the cysteine and the phenylalanine. Left in the record is the CDR3 DNA by itself, 45 bases read in frame from the first base. V ends up 0 bases short and J 8 bases short, with an unmatched junction base count of 5. For CDR1 and CDR2, the germline V gene (reference sequence) lists LNHNV and YYDKDF. Genomic DNA was extracted with the QIAamp DNA kit from frozen aliquots of unsorted single-cell suspensions. Surgically resected non-small cell lung cancer tissue was used for the tumour samples. Tissues arrived within 2 hours after resection and were immediately processed into single-cell suspensions. Tissue was broken up mechanically, digested enzymatically with DNase I, collagenase I and hyaluronidase for 25 to 35 minutes at 37 degrees C, and then filtered and RBC-lysed. Concerning this clone itself: Its antigen is still unknown. Nothing much larger sits one base from this clone, and base qualities are not available.

A two-step multiplex PCR amplified TCR-beta CDR3 regions from genomic DNA, and the second step of the PCR added Illumina-compatible adaptors. TCR-beta immunosequencing was performed on an Illumina platform as a commercial immunoSEQ service. As for the original processing: Two measures summarised the repertoires: productive clonality, and Top 10 Clones, meaning the percentage of T-cell templates coming from the ten most frequent sequences. Values of productive clonality ranged from 0 to 1, with a monoclonal population indicated by a value of 1. Using log10 scatter plots, tumour-associated clones were identified as sequences that made up at least 0.1% of tumour T-cell templates yet were absent from the matched non-adjacent lung. Student's t-tests were used for two-group comparisons, ANOVA was used for stages, and linear regression was used for relationships, with analyses conducted in GraphPad Prism7 and R. Held by TCRdb, this immuneACCESS table contains in-frame sequences only and omits some clones. Under half of the omission traces to an unresolved V gene where checked; the cause of the rest is unknown. V and J calls and clone size are those listed in that table; D and trimming were worked out from the DNA. This sample comprises about 7,200 clones, 60% to 75% of them detected only once. Of the sample, 4.4% is held by the ten largest clones.

The receptor was derived from a human donor with non-small cell lung cancer. Material: lung tumor tissue. Here the chain combines TRBV15 and TRBJ1-4, with TRBD1 matching 8 junction bases. Read as DNA, the sequence is TGTGCCACCAGCAGAGATCTGACAGGGGTCGAAAAACTGTTTTTT. Translation gives CATSRDLTGVEKLFF.